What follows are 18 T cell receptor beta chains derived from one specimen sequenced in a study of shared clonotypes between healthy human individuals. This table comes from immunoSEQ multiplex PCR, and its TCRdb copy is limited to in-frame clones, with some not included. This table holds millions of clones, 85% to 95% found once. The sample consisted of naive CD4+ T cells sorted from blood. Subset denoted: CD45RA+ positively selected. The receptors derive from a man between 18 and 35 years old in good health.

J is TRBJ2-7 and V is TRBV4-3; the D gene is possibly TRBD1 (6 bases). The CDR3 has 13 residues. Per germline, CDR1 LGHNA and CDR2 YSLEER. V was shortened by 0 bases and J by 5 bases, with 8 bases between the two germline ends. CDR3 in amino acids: CASSQETGHEQYF. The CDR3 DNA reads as TGCGCCAGCAGCCAAGAAACAGGGCACGAGCAGTACTTC.

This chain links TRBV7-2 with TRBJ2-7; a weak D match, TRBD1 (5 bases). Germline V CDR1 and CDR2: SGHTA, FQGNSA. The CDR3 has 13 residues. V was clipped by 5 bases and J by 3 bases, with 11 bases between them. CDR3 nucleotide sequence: TGTGCCAGCAGCGCCCAGACAGTCTACGAGCAGTACTTC. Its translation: CASSAQTVYEQYF.

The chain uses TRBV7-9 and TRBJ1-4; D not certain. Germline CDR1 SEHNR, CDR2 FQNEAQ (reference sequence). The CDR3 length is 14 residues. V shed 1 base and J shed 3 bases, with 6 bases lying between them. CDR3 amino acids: CASSLGLSNEKLFF. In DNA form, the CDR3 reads TGTGCCAGCAGCTTAGGTCTATCTAATGAAAAACTGTTTTTT.

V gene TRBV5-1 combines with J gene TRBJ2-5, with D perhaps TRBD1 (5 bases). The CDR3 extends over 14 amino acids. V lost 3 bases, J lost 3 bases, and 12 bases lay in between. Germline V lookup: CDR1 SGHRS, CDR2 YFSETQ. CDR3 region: CASSSGQGKETQYF. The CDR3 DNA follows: TGCGCCAGCAGCTCCGGGCAGGGAAAAGAGACCCAGTACTTC. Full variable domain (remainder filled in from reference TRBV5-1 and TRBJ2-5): KAGVTQTPRYLIKTRGQQVTLSCSPISGHRSVSWYQQTPGQGLQFLFEYFSETQRNKGNFPGRFSGRQFSNSRSEMNVSTLELGDSALYLCASSSGQGKETQYFGPGTRLLVL.

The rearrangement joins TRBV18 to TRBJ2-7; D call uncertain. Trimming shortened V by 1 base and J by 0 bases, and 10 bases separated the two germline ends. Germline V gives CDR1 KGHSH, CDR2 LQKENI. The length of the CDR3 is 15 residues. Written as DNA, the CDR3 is TGTGCCAGCTCACCACAAGGTTCCAGCTCCTACGAGCAGTACTTC. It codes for CASSPQGSSSYEQYF.

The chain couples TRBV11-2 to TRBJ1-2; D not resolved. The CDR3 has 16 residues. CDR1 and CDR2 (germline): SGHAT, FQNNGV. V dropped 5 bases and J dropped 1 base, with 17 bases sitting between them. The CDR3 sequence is CASSHNPGTYNYGYTF. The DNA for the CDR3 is TGTGCCAGCAGCCACAACCCAGGAACCTATAACTATGGCTACACCTTC.

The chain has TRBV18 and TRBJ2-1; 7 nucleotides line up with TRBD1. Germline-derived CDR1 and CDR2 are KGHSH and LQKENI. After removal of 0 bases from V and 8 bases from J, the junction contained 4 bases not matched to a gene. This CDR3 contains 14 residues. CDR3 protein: CASSPPGQWDEQFF. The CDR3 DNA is TGTGCCAGCTCACCACCGGGACAGTGGGATGAGCAGTTCTTC. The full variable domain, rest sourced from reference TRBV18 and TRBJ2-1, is NAGVMQNPRHLVRRRGQEARLRCSPMKGHSHVYWYRQLPEEGLKFMVYLQKENIIDESGMPKERFSAEFPKEGPSILRIQQVVRGDSAAYFCASSPPGQWDEQFFGPGTRLTVL.

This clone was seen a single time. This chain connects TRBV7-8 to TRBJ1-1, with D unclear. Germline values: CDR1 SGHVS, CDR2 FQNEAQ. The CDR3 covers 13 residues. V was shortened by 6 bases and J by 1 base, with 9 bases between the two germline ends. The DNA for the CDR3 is TGTGCCAGCAGAAATTCGGAGAACACTGAAGCTTTCTTT. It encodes CASRNSENTEAFF.

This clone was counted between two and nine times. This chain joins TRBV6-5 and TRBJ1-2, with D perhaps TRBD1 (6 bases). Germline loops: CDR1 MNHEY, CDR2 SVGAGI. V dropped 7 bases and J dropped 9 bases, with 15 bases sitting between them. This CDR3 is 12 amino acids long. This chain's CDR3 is CASTQGGASYTF. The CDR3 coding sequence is TGTGCCAGCACCCAAGGGGGGGCGAGCTACACCTTC.

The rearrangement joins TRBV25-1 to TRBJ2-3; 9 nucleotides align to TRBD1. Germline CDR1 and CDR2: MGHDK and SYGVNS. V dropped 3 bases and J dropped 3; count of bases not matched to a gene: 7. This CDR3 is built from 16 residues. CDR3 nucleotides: TGTGCCAGCAGTGATTCCGGACAGGGGCCAACAGATACGCAGTATTTT. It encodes CASSDSGQGPTDTQYF.

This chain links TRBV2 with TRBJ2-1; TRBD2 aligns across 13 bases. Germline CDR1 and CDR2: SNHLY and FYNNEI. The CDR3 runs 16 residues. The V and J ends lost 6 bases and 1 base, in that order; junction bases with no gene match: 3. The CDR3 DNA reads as TGTGCCAGCAGAAAGGGACTAGCGGGGTCCTACAATGAGCAGTTCTTC. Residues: CASRKGLAGSYNEQFF.

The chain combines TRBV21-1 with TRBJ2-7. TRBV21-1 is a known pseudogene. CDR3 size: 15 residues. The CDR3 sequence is CASSTLDSRNGELYF. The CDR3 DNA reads TGTGCCAGCAGCACCTTAGACAGTCGTAACGGGGAGTTGTACTTC.

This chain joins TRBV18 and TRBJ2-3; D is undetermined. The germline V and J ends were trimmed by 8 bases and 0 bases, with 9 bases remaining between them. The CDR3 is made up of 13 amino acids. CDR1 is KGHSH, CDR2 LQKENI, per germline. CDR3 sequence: CASARMSTDTQYF. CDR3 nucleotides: TGTGCCAGCGCCAGGATGAGCACAGATACGCAGTATTTT.

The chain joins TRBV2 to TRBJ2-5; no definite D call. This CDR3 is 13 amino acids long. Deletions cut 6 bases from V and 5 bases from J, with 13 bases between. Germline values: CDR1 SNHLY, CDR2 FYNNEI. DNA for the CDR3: TGTGCCAGCAGAATCGAAGTGGGGGAGACCCAGTACTTC. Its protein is CASRIEVGETQYF.

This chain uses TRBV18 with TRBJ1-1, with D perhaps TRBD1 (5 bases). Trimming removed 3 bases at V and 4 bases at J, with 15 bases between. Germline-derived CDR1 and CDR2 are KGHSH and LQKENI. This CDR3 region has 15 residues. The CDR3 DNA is TGTGCCAGCTCACCCCTACAGGCTCCGGTCACTGAAGCTTTCTTT. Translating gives CASSPLQAPVTEAFF.

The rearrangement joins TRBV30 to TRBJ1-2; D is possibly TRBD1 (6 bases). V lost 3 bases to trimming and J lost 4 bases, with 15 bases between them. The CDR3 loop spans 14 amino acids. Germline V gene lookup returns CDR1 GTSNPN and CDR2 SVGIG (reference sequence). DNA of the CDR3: TGTGCCTGGAGGGGGGTAGGGGGTCCCTATGGCTACACCTTC. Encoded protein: CAWRGVGGPYGYTF. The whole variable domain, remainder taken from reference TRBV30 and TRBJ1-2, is SQTIHQWPATLVQPVGSPLSLECTVEGTSNPNLYWYRQAAGRGLQLLFYSVGIGQISSEVPQNLSASRPQDRQFILSSKKLLLSDSGFYLCAWRGVGGPYGYTFGSGTRLTVV.

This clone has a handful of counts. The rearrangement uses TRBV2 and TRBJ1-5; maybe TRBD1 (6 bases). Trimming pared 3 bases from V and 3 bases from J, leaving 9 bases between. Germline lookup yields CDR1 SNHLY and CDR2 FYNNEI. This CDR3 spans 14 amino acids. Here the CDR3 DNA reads TGTGCCAGCAGTGAGGAGGGGGTCAATCAGCCCCAGCATTTT. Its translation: CASSEEGVNQPQHF.

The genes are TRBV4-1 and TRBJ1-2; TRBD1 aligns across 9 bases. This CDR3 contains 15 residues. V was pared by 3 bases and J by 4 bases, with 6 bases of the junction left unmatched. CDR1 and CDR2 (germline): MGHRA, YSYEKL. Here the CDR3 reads CASSQGQGSIYGYTF. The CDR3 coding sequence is TGCGCCAGCAGCCAGGGACAGGGATCCATCTATGGCTACACCTTC.